The 11 T cell receptor beta chains below were found in one sample sequenced in a study of blood T cell repertoires in COVID-19. Libraries were prepared by immunoSEQ multiplex PCR; TCRdb keeps only in-frame clonotypes and omits some of them. The sample lists 160,000 or so clones, about four fifths occurring once. Sequenced: PBMCs or T cells enriched from blood (not recorded which). These receptors were taken from a woman aged 60-75 years who had recovered from COVID-19.

The rearrangement links TRBV5-8 to TRBJ2-3; 8 positions agree with TRBD2. V shed 0 bases and J 0 bases; nucleotides not matched to a gene: 6. This CDR3 has 17 amino acids. CDR1 and CDR2 from the germline V gene are SGHTS and YDEGEE. CDR3 nucleotide sequence: TGTGCCAGCAGCTTGGGGGTCAAGCGGGGGAGCACAGATACGCAGTATTTT. This codes for CASSLGVKRGSTDTQYF. Full variable domain (remainder filled in from reference TRBV5-8 and TRBJ2-3): EAGVTQSPTHLIKTRGQQATLRCSPISGHTSVYWYQQALGLGLQFLLWYDEGEERNRGNFPPRFSGRQFPNYSSELNVNALELEDSALYLCASSLGVKRGSTDTQYFGPGTRLTVL.

This clone was seen a handful of times. V usage is TRBV9 and J usage is TRBJ2-7; perhaps TRBD2 as D (5 bases). From germline, CDR1 is SGDLS and CDR2 YYNGEE. The CDR3 covers 13 residues. The V gene lost 3 bases and the J gene lost 2 bases, with 9 bases spanning the gap. This CDR3 is CASSAGMAYEQYF. The CDR3 DNA reads as TGTGCCAGCAGCGCCGGGATGGCCTACGAGCAGTACTTC.

J is TRBJ1-2 and V is TRBV3-1 (or the pseudogene TRBV3-2); possibly TRBD1 for D (5 bases). V dropped 6 bases and J dropped 8 bases, with 16 bases sitting between them. In germline, CDR1 is LGHDT, CDR2 YNNKEL (reference sequence). This CDR3 has 13 residues. This CDR3 reads CASRQGGVSGYTF. Here the CDR3 DNA reads TGTGCCAGCAGGCAGGGAGGGGTTAGCGGCTACACCTTC.

This clone has only one observation. V gene TRBV7-2 combines with J gene TRBJ1-2; TRBD1 agrees at 10 bases. The CDR3 sequence is 19 residues long. With V trimmed by 1 base and J by 4 bases, 15 bases remained unmatched. Germline V gene lookup returns CDR1 SGHTA and CDR2 FQGNSA. The CDR3 DNA reads TGTGCCAGCAGCTTAGAAGTTATGCGACAGGGGGCTTCTGGCTATGGCTACACCTTC. Encoded protein: CASSLEVMRQGASGYGYTF.

This chain connects TRBV24-1 to TRBJ2-1; the match to TRBD2 covers 11 bases. Germline V gene lookup returns CDR1 KGHDR and CDR2 SFDVKD. V was clipped by 1 base and J by 10 bases; unmatched bases: 11. There are 17 residues in the CDR3. DNA of the CDR3: TGTGCCACCAGTGATTTAACTAGCGGGGGTACAATAGGCGAGCAGTTCTTC. Translated, it gives CATSDLTSGGTIGEQFF.

This clone was picked up one time. V and J are TRBV19 and TRBJ2-5, with 9 bases that match TRBD1. The CDR3 runs to 15 residues. Trimming cost V 3 bases and J 4 bases; bases outside gene matches: 6. The germline V gene has CDR1 LNHDA and CDR2 SQIVND (reference sequence). CDR3 amino acids: CASSMRQGGAETQYF. For the CDR3, the DNA is TGTGCCAGTAGTATGAGACAGGGGGGTGCAGAGACCCAGTACTTC.

The rearrangement links TRBV3-1 (or the pseudogene TRBV3-2) to TRBJ1-2; 8 bases fit TRBD1. Trimming cost V 1 base and J 4 bases; bases outside gene matches: 5. The CDR3 extends over 15 amino acids. Looked up from germline, CDR1 is LGHDT and CDR2 is YNNKEL (reference sequence). As DNA, the CDR3 is TGTGCCAGCAGCCAAGGAGGGACAGGCCTCTATGGCTACACCTTC. It specifies CASSQGGTGLYGYTF.

The chain links TRBV15 to TRBJ1-1, with a tentative D call TRBD1 (5 bases). Deletions cut 7 bases from V and 1 base from J, with 19 bases between. Germline V lookup: CDR1 LNHNV, CDR2 YYDKDF (reference sequence). The CDR3 consists of 16 residues. CDR3 protein: CATMGGKGTANTEAFF. Here the CDR3 DNA reads TGTGCCACCATGGGGGGAAAAGGCACGGCGAACACTGAAGCTTTCTTT.

The V and J genes are TRBV5-1 and TRBJ2-7; the match to TRBD2 covers 8 bases. CDR3 length equals 16 residues. After removal of 5 bases from V and 7 bases from J, the junction contained 17 bases not matched to a gene. CDR1 is SGHRS and CDR2 is YFSETQ in the germline V gene. The DNA of the CDR3 is TGCGCCAGCAGGGGGACCGGGACTAGACAAACTTCAGAGCAGTACTTC. Amino acids: CASRGTGTRQTSEQYF.

This clone was detected once. The chain employs TRBV5-1 and TRBJ1-4; D uncertain. The V end was cut by 1 base, the J end by 9 bases, with 13 bases between. CDR1 and CDR2 from the germline V gene are SGHRS and YFSETQ. The CDR3 totals 14 residues. CDR3 residues: CASSLTDGEKKLFF. The CDR3 coding sequence is TGCGCCAGCAGCTTGACAGACGGGGAGAAAAAACTGTTTTTT.

The rearrangement joins TRBV19 to TRBJ2-1; 7 nucleotides line up with TRBD1. The length of the CDR3 is 15 residues. J gave up 8 bases and V 7 bases, and 14 bases lay outside the gene matches. CDR1 is LNHDA and CDR2 is SQIVND in the germline V gene (reference sequence). The CDR3 DNA reads TGTGCCAGTACCCCCCGACAGGGCCTGGGGGATGAGCAGTTCTTC. It translates to CASTPRQGLGDEQFF.